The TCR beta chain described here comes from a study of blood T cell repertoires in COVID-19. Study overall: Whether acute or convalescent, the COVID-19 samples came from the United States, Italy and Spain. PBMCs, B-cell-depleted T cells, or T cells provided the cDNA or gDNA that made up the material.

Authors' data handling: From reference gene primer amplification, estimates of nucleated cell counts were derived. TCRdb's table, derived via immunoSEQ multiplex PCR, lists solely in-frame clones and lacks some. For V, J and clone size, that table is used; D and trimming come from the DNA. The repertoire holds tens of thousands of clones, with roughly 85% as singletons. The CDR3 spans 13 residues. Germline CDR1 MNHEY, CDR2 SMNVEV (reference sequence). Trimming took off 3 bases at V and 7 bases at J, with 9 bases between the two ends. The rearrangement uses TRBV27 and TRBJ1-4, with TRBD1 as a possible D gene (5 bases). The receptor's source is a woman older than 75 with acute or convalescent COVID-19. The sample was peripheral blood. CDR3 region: CASSFSGGEKLFF. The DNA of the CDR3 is TGTGCCAGCAGTTTTTCGGGGGGTGAAAAACTGTTTTTT.